The text below deals with one T cell receptor (beta chain). Its target is unknown. TCRdb reanalyzed the 5' RACE reads, giving one entry per CDR3 protein sequence and no DNA. Its listing shows about 300,000 distinct CDR3 sequences. The data stem from a study of monozygotic twins with inflammatory bowel disease. Overall study results and limits: Those with IBD had lower TCRbeta diversity (inverse Simpson) than their healthy co-twins did.

The sequence was obtained from a human donor with ulcerative colitis or Crohn's disease, or a healthy co-twin of an affected twin (not recorded which). The sample taken for sequencing was blood.

CDR3 loop: CASSRSANNEQFF. V gene TRBV7-3 combines with J gene TRBJ2-1. The CDR3 sequence is 13 residues long. Looked up from germline, CDR1 is SGHTA and CDR2 is FQGTGA.